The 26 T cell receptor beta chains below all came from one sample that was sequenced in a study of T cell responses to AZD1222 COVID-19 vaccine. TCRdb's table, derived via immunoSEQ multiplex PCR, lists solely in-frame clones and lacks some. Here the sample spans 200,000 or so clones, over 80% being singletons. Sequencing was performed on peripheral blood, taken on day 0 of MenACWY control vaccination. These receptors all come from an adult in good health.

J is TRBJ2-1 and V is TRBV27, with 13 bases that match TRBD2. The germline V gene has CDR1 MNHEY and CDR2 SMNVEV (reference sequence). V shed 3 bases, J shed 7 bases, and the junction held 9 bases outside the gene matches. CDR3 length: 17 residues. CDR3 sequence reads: CASSLPWTSGRRNEQFF. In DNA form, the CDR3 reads TGTGCCAGCAGTTTGCCATGGACTAGCGGGAGACGTAATGAGCAGTTCTTC.

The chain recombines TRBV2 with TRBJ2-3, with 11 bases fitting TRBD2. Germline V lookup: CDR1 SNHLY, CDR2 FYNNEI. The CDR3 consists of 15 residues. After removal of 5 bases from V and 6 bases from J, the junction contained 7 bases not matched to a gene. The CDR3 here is CASSPTSGSEDTQYF. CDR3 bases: TGTGCCAGCAGTCCAACTAGCGGGAGTGAGGATACGCAGTATTTT.

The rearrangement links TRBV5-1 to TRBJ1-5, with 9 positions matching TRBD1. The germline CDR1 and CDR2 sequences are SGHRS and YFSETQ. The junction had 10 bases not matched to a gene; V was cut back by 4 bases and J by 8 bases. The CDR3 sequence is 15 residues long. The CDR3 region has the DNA TGCGCCAGCAGCACCGGGACAGGGCCCGGGGAGCCCCAGCATTTT. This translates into CASSTGTGPGEPQHF. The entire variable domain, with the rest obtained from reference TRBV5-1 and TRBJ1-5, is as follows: KAGVTQTPRYLIKTRGQQVTLSCSPISGHRSVSWYQQTPGQGLQFLFEYFSETQRNKGNFPGRFSGRQFSNSRSEMNVSTLELGDSALYLCASSTGTGPGEPQHFGDGTRLSIL.

The CDR3 bases are TGTGCCAGCAGCCTCCGGGACGGCTATGGCTACACCTTC. Translation gives CASSLRDGYGYTF. V gene TRBV6-1 combines with J gene TRBJ1-2, with a possible D match to TRBD1 (5 bases). The CDR3 has 13 amino acids. Germline loops: CDR1 MNHNS, CDR2 SASEGT. Trimming shortened V by 6 bases and J by 4 bases, and 12 bases separated the two germline ends.

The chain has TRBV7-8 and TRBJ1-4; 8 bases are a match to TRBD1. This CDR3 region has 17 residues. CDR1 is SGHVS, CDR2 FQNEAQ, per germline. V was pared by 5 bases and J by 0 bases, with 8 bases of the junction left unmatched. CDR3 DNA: TGTGCCAGCAGCCCGCGGACAGGGACCACAACTAATGAAAAACTGTTTTTT. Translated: CASSPRTGTTTNEKLFF.

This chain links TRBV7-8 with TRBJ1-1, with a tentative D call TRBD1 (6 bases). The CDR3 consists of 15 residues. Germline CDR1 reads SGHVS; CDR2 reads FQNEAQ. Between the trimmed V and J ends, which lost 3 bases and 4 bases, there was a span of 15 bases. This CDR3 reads CASSFARWGLTEAFF. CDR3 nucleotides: TGTGCCAGCAGCTTTGCCCGTTGGGGGCTCACTGAAGCTTTCTTT.

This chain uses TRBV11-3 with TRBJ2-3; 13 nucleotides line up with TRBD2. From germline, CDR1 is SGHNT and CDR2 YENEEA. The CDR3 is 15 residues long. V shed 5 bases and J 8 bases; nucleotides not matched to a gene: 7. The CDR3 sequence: CASSTGTSGAGTQYF. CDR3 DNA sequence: TGTGCCAGCAGCACCGGGACTAGCGGGGCTGGTACGCAGTATTTT. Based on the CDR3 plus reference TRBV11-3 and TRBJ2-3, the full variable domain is EAGVVQSPRYKIIEKKQPVAFWCNPISGHNTLYWYLQNLGQGPELLIRYENEEAVDDSQLPKDRFSAERLKGVDSTLKIQPAELGDSAVYLCASSTGTSGAGTQYFGPGTRLTVL.

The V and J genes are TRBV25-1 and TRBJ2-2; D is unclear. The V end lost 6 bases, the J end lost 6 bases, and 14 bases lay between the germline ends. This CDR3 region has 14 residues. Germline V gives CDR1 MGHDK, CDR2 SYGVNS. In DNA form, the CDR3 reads TGTGCCAGCAGCGAACGACGGGCCGCCGGGGAGCTGTTTTTT. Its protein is CASSERRAAGELFF.

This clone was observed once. DNA for the CDR3: TGTGCCAGCAGCTTAGGGGGGGCAGGTGAGCAGTTCTTC. This codes for CASSLGGAGEQFF. The rearrangement links TRBV7-3 to TRBJ2-1; TRBD2 might be the D (7 bases). The CDR3 spans 13 residues. Germline loops: CDR1 SGHTA, CDR2 FQGTGA. Trimming stripped 2 bases from V and 9 bases from J, with 11 bases between.

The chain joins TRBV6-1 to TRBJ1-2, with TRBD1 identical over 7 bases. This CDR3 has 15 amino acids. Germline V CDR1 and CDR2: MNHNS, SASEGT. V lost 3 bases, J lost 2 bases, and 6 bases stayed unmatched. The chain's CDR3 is CASSDPGQLNYGYTF. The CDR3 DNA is TGTGCCAGCAGTGACCCGGGACAGCTGAACTATGGCTACACCTTC.

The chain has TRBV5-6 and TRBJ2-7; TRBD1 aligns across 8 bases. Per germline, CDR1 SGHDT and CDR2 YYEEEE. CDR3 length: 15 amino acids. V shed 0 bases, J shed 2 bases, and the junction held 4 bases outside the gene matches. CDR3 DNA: TGTGCCAGCAGCTTGGTCGGGACAGGAGCCTACGAGCAGTACTTC. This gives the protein CASSLVGTGAYEQYF.

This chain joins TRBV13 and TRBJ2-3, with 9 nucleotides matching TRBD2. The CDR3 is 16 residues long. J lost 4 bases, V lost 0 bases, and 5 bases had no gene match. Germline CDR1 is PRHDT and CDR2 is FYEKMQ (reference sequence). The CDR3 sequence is CASSLGVAGVPDTQYF. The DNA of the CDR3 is TGTGCCAGCAGCTTAGGCGTAGCGGGGGTCCCAGATACGCAGTATTTT. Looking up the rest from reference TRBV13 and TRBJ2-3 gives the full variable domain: AAGVIQSPRHLIKEKRETATLKCYPIPRHDTVYWYQQGPGQDPQFLISFYEKMQSDKGSIPDRFSAQQFSDYHSELNMSSLELGDSALYFCASSLGVAGVPDTQYFGPGTRLTVL.

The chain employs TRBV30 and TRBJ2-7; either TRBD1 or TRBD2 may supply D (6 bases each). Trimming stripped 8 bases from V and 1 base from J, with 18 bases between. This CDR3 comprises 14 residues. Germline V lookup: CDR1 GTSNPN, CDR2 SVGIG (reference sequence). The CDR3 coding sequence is TGTGCCGGGGAGGACAGCGGAGTATCCTACGAGCAGTACTTC. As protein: CAGEDSGVSYEQYF.

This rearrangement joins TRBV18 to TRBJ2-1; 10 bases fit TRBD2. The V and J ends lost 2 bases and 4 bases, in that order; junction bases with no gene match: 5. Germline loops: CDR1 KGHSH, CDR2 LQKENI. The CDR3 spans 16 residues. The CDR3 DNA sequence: TGTGCCAGCTCACCAACGCTAGCGGGGGATTACAATGAGCAGTTCTTC. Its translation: CASSPTLAGDYNEQFF. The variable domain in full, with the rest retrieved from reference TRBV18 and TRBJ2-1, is NAGVMQNPRHLVRRRGQEARLRCSPMKGHSHVYWYRQLPEEGLKFMVYLQKENIIDESGMPKERFSAEFPKEGPSILRIQQVVRGDSAAYFCASSPTLAGDYNEQFFGPGTRLTVL.

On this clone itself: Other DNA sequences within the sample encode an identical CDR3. DNA of the CDR3: TGCGCCAGCAGCTTGCGAGAGACCCAGTACTTC. As protein: CASSLRETQYF. This rearrangement joins TRBV5-1 to TRBJ2-5; D remains ambiguous. Germline CDR1 SGHRS, CDR2 YFSETQ. The CDR3 runs to 11 residues. V was clipped by 1 base and J by 4 bases, with 2 bases between them.

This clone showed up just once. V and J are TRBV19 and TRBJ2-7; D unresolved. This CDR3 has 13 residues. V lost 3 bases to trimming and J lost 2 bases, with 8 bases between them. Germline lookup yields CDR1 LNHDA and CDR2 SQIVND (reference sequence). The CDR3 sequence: CASSIVGAYEQYF. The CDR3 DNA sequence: TGTGCCAGTAGTATCGTTGGGGCCTACGAGCAGTACTTC.

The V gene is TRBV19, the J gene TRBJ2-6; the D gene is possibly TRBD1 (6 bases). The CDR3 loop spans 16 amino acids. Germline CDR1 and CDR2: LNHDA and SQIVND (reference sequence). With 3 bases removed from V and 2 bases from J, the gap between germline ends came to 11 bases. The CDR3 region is CASSMDQGTGANVLTF. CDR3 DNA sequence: TGTGCCAGTAGTATGGATCAGGGGACTGGGGCCAACGTCCTGACTTTC.

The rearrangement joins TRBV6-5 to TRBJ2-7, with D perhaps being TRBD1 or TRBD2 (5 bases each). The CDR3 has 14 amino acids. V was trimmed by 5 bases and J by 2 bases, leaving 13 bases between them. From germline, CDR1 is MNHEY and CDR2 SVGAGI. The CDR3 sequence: CASSIPGRTYEQYF. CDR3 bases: TGTGCCAGCAGTATCCCGGGACGAACCTACGAGCAGTACTTC.

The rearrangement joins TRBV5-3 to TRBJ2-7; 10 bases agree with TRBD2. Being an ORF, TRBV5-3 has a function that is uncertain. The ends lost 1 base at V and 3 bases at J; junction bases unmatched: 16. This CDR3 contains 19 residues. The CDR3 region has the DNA TGTGCCAGAAGCTTGTGTCTGACAAGGACTAGCGGAGTAATCTACGAGCAGTACTTC. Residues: CARSLCLTRTSGVIYEQYF.

The CDR3 nucleotides are TGTGCCAGCAGTAACCCGGGACTTTCGCCAAGGCGGGCTTTCTTT. Translating it yields CASSNPGLSPRRAFF. The chain is built from TRBV28 and TRBJ1-1, with a weak D call TRBD1 (5 bases). Per the germline V gene, CDR1 is MDHEN and CDR2 is SYDVKM. The V end was cut by 5 bases, the J end by 11 bases, with 24 bases between. The CDR3 is 15 amino acids.

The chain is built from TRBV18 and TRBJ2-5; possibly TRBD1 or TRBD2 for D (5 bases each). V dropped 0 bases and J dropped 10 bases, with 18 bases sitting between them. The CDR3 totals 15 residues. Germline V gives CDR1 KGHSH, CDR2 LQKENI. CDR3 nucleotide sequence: TGTGCCAGCTCACCACCAGAGGGACGTGTTGGGGGCCAGTACTTC. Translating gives CASSPPEGRVGGQYF.

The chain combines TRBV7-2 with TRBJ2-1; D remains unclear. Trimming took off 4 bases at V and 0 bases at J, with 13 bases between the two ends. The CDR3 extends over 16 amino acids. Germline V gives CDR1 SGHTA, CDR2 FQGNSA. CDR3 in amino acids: CASSSEGFSSYNEQFF. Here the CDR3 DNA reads TGTGCCAGCAGCTCCGAAGGGTTTAGCTCCTACAATGAGCAGTTCTTC.

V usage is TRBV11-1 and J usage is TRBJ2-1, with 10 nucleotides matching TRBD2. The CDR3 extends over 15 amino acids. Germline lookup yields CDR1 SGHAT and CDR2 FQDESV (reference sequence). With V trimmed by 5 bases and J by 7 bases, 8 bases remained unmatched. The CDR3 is CASSKGLAEGNEQFF. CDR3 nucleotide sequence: TGTGCCAGCAGCAAAGGACTAGCGGAGGGGAATGAGCAGTTCTTC.

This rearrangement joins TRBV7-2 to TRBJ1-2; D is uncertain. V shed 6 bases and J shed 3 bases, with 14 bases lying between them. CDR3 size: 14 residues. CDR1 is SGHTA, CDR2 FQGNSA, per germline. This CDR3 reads CASSSRNFDYGYTF. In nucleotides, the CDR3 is TGTGCCAGCAGTTCAAGGAATTTCGACTATGGCTACACCTTC.

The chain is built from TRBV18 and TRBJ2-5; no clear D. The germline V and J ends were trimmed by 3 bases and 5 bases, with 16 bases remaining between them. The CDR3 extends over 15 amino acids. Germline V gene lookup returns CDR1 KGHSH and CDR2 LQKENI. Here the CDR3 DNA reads TGTGCCAGCTCACCTACTGAAAGCCCCCGTGAGACCCAGTACTTC. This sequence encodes CASSPTESPRETQYF.

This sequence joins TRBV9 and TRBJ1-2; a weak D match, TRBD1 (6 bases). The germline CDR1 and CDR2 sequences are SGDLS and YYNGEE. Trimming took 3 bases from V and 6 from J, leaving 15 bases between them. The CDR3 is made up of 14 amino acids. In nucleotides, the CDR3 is TGTGCCAGCAGCGCCCAACAGGGTTTGGATGGCTACACCTTC. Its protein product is CASSAQQGLDGYTF.